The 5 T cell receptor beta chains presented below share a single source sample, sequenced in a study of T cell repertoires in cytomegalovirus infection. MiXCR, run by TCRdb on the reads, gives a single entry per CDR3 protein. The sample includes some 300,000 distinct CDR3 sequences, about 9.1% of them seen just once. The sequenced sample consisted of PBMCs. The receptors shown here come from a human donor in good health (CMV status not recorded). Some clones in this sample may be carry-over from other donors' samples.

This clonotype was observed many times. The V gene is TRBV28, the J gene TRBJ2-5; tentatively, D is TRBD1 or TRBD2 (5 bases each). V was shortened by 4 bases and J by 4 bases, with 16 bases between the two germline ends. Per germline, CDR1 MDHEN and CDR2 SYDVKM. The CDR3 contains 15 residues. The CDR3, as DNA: TGTGCCAGCAGTTCCCGGGACCGGGTCCGAGAGACCCAGTACTTC. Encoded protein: CASSSRDRVRETQYF.

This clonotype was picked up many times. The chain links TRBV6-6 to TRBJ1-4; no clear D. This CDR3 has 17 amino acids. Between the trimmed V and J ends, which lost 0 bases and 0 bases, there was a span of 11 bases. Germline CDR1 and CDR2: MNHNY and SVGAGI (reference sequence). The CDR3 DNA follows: TGTGCCAGCAGTTACTCGACCGGATTTGCAACTAATGAAAAACTGTTTTTT. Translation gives CASSYSTGFATNEKLFF.

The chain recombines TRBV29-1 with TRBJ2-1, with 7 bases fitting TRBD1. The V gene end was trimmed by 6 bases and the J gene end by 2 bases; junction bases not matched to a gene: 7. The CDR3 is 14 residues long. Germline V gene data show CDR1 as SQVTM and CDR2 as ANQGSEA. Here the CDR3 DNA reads TGCAGCGTGGGGCAAGGGGGCGCCTACAATGAGCAGTTCTTC. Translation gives CSVGQGGAYNEQFF.

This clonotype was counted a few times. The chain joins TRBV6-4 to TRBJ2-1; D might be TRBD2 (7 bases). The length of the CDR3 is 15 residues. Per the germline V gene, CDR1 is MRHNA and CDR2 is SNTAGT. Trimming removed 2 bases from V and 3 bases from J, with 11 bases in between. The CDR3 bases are TGTGCCAGCAGTGACGAGGGGGGGGTCTACAATGAGCAGTTCTTC. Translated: CASSDEGGVYNEQFF.

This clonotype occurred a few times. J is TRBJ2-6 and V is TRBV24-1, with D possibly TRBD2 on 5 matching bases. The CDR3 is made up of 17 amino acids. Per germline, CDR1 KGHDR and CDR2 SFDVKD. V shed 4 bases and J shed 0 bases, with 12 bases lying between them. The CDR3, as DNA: TGTGCCACCAGTGAAGGACTCACCCCCTCTGGGGCCAACGTCCTGACTTTC. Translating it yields CATSEGLTPSGANVLTF.